These T cell receptor beta chains were read from a single sample in a study of blood T cell repertoires in COVID-19. Using immunoSEQ multiplex PCR, the repertoire was profiled, and TCRdb retains in-frame clones only, with some absent. Here the sample spans approximately 350,000 clones, around 91% being singletons. The specimen sequenced was peripheral blood. These receptors were collected from a woman aged 18-30 years who had recovered from COVID-19. The CDR3 runs from the conserved cysteine through the conserved F or W. D genes are given only for firm matches. For some rows the clone size is stated as once, few or many, or as a class when expanded; others skip it.

once	TRBJ1-4	TRBV30	TRBD1	TGTGCCTGGAAATCCGGGACAGGGGGCCCTACTTATCTTTTAACTAATGAAAAACTGTTTTTT	CAWKSGTGGPTYLLTNEKLFF
NA	TRBJ2-1	TRBV3-1/TRBV3-2	TRBD2	TGTGCCAGCAGCCAAGAGGTTGGAGCGGGAGGGGTGGAGCAGTTCTTC	CASSQEVGAGGVEQFF
few	TRBJ1-2	TRBV6-4	NA	TGTGCCAGCAGTGACTCTGAGACAGGTACCAACTATGGCTACACCTTC	CASSDSETGTNYGYTF
NA	TRBJ1-3	TRBV6-5	NA	TGTGCCAGCAGTTACTTAGCAGGGAGGGCTGGAAACACCATATATTTT	CASSYLAGRAGNTIYF
NA	TRBJ2-1	TRBV11-3	TRBD2	TGTGCCAGCAGCTTCGGACTAGACAATGAGCAGTTCTTC	CASSFGLDNEQFF
NA	TRBJ1-2	TRBV15	TRBD1	TGTGCCACCAGCAGAGACGGAGACAGGGGGCTTAACTATGGCTACACCTTC	CATSRDGDRGLNYGYTF
once	TRBJ2-3	TRBV29-1	NA	TGCAGCGTTGAAGATATCAGGGTCAGCACAGATACGCAGTATTTT	CSVEDIRVSTDTQYF
NA	TRBJ2-1	TRBV24-1	TRBD2	TGTGCCACCAGTGATTCCGACCCGACTAGCCTCTACTACAATGAGCAGTTCTTC	CATSDSDPTSLYYNEQFF
NA	TRBJ1-1	TRBV6-6	NA	TGTGCCAGCAGCCCCAGGAGGGAGGGGGACACTGAAGCTTTCTTT	CASSPRREGDTEAFF
NA	TRBJ2-3	TRBV5-4	TRBD1	TGTGCCAGCAGCTTTCTAACCGGGACAGGGAACACAGATACGCAGTATTTT	CASSFLTGTGNTDTQYF
NA	TRBJ1-2	TRBV5-1	TRBD1	TGCGCCAGCAGCGCCTCGGACAGGCATAACTATGGCTACACCTTC	CASSASDRHNYGYTF
NA	TRBJ1-1	TRBV29-1	NA	TGCAGCGCCAGGGGAACTGAAGCTTTCTTT	CSARGTEAFF
NA	TRBJ1-1	TRBV13	TRBD1	TGTGCCAGCAGCCCCACCCCCGGCAGGGGGTTCACTGAAGCTTTCTTT	CASSPTPGRGFTEAFF
NA	TRBJ2-3	TRBV27	TRBD2	TGTGCCAGCAGTTTATCTTTAGGACTAGCGGAACACACAGATACGCAGTATTTT	CASSLSLGLAEHTDTQYF
NA	TRBJ1-5	TRBV29-1	NA	TGCAGCGTTGGGACGGGAGGGCACCAGCCCCAGCATTTT	CSVGTGGHQPQHF
NA	TRBJ2-6	TRBV14	TRBD1	TGTGCCACCAGTGGGGAGCGGACAGGGGGCTCTTACTCTGGGGCCAACGTCCTGACTTTC	CATSGERTGGSYSGANVLTF
NA	TRBJ1-1	TRBV5-6	NA	TGTGCCAGCAGCTCATGGGGCACCATGGGCACTGAAGCTTTCTTT	CASSSWGTMGTEAFF
once	TRBJ1-1	TRBV5-6	NA	TGTGCCAGCAGCCCCGGAGGTGGCGGAAACACTGAAGCTTTCTTT	CASSPGGGGNTEAFF
NA	TRBJ1-1	TRBV4-1	TRBD1	TGCGCCAGCAGCTCACAGGGGGGCAGGGGTAATGAAGCTTTCTTT	CASSSQGGRGNEAFF
NA	TRBJ2-2	TRBV11-3	NA	TGTGCCAGCAGCCCCAACAGGCCCGACACCGGGGAGCTGTTTTTT	CASSPNRPDTGELFF
NA	TRBJ1-2	TRBV6-2/TRBV6-3	NA	TGTGCCAGCAGTTTGTCCGTGACACCATCCGACTATGGCTACACCTTC	CASSLSVTPSDYGYTF
NA	TRBJ2-3	TRBV6-5	NA	TGTGCCAGCAGGGAGACCACAGATACGCAGTATTTT	CASRETTDTQYF
NA	TRBJ1-1	TRBV6-5	TRBD1	TGTGCCAGCAGTTTCAGACAGGGGGCTGAAGCTTTCTTT	CASSFRQGAEAFF
NA	TRBJ2-3	TRBV2	TRBD2	TGTGCCAGCAGTCAACTAGCGGGACCAACAGATACGCAGTATTTT	CASSQLAGPTDTQYF
NA	TRBJ1-2	TRBV18	NA	TGTGCCAGCTCACGGGCAGACTATGGCTACACCTTC	CASSRADYGYTF
NA	TRBJ2-2	TRBV6-6	NA	TGTGCCAGCAGTTACTCGTACAGGGACGACGGGGAGCTGTTTTTT	CASSYSYRDDGELFF
NA	TRBJ1-2	TRBV19	NA	TGTGCCAGTAGTATAGCCGGAGGTGAATACTATGGCTACACCTTC	CASSIAGGEYYGYTF
NA	TRBJ2-3	TRBV4-1	TRBD1	TGCGCCAGCAGCCTTACCAGGACAGGGGGTTTAGATACGCAGTATTTT	CASSLTRTGGLDTQYF
NA	TRBJ2-5	TRBV10-1	TRBD2	TGCGCCAGCAGTGAGTCTGGACTAGCGGGAGGAGAGACCCAGTACTTC	CASSESGLAGGETQYF
NA	TRBJ2-3	TRBV25-1	TRBD2	TGTGCCAGCAGTGAGCCCAGCGGGAGTCTCACAGATACGCAGTATTTT	CASSEPSGSLTDTQYF
NA	TRBJ1-4	TRBV20-1	NA	TGCAGTGCTAGTGAAAGAGTATCGCTTATGGAGGAAAAACTGTTTTTT	CSASERVSLMEEKLFF
NA	TRBJ1-2	TRBV2	TRBD1	TGTGCCAGCAGTACTATGACAGGGCACAACTATTTTGGCTACACCTTC	CASSTMTGHNYFGYTF
NA	TRBJ2-3	TRBV5-4	TRBD2	TGTGCCAGCAGGGTCCATAGCGGGATGGGCTCAGATACGCAGTATTTT	CASRVHSGMGSDTQYF
NA	TRBJ1-2	TRBV12-3/TRBV12-4	NA	TGTGCCAGCAGTTTGCTGGGGGCAGGCTACACCTTC	CASSLLGAGYTF
NA	TRBJ2-1	TRBV28	TRBD2	TGTGCCAGCAGTTCGACTAGCGGAGTTCACAATGAGCAGTTCTTC	CASSSTSGVHNEQFF
NA	TRBJ1-4	TRBV7-9	TRBD1	TGTGCCAGCACCACGAGAAGACAGGGGGCGACGGGGGAAAAACTGTTTTTT	CASTTRRQGATGEKLFF
NA	TRBJ2-2	TRBV5-1	TRBD1	TGCGCCAGCAGCAGGGACAGGGACACCGGGGAGCTGTTTTTT	CASSRDRDTGELFF
NA	TRBJ1-5	TRBV18	NA	TGTGCCAGCTCACCTTCAGGGAATCAGCCCCAGCATTTT	CASSPSGNQPQHF
NA	TRBJ1-2	TRBV5-1	NA	TGCGCCAGCAGCTTTAATGCAGGGAACAACTATGGCTACACCTTC	CASSFNAGNNYGYTF
NA	TRBJ2-5	TRBV2	TRBD2	TGTGCCAGCAGGACTAGCGGGTTGCAAGAGACCCAGTACTTC	CASRTSGLQETQYF
NA	TRBJ1-2	TRBV9	TRBD1	TGTGCCAGCAGCGTAGCTCCTAGGACAGGGCACGGCTACACCTTC	CASSVAPRTGHGYTF
NA	TRBJ2-2	TRBV18	TRBD1	TGTGCCAGCTCACTTAAACATCGAGACAGGGAAAACACCGGGGAGCTGTTTTTT	CASSLKHRDRENTGELFF
NA	TRBJ2-5	TRBV7-2	TRBD1	TGTGCCAGCAGCTTATATTACAGGGGGGAAGAGACCCAGTACTTC	CASSLYYRGEETQYF
NA	TRBJ1-4	TRBV3-1/TRBV3-2	TRBD1	TGTGCCAGCAGCCGACAGGGAGCCGATGAAAAACTGTTTTTT	CASSRQGADEKLFF
once	TRBJ1-6	TRBV21-1	NA	TGTGCCAGCAGAAGGGGGTGGGGGTCCGATAATTCACCCCTCCACTTT	CASRRGWGSDNSPLHF
NA	TRBJ2-2	TRBV27	NA	TGTGCCAGCAGTGCATACAGGGAGGGTACCGGGGAGCTGTTTTTT	CASSAYREGTGELFF
NA	TRBJ1-1	TRBV18	NA	TGTGCCAGCTCACCCGAAAGGGAGAGCACTGAAGCTTTCTTT	CASSPERESTEAFF
NA	TRBJ1-3	TRBV10-3	NA	TGTGCCATCAGTGGTAGGGAGATCTCTGGAAACACCATATATTTT	CAISGREISGNTIYF
NA	TRBJ1-1	TRBV6-5	NA	TGTGCCAGCAGTTACTCCCCGAGGGGCGGAGGGACTGAAGCTTTCTTT	CASSYSPRGGGTEAFF
NA	TRBJ2-1	TRBV6-4	NA	TGTGCCAGCAGCGCATCCCACGGGGTGGGTGAGCAGTTCTTC	CASSASHGVGEQFF
NA	TRBJ1-4	TRBV11-2	NA	TGTGCCAGCAGCTTCAGGGGCCCTAATGAAAAACTGTTTTTT	CASSFRGPNEKLFF
NA	TRBJ1-2	TRBV14	NA	TGTGCCAGCAGCCAAGAAGGACAGAGCTACTATGGCTACACCTTC	CASSQEGQSYYGYTF
NA	TRBJ1-3	TRBV5-6	NA	TGTGCCAGCAGCGCTGGAGTGGGGCTAAACACCATATATTTT	CASSAGVGLNTIYF
NA	TRBJ1-4	TRBV18	NA	TGTGCCAGCTCACGACGGACAGCAACTAATGAAAAACTGTTTTTT	CASSRRTATNEKLFF
NA	TRBJ2-2	TRBV9	TRBD1	TGTGCCAGCAGCAAAGGACAGGGTTTGGGGACCGGGGAGCTGTTTTTT	CASSKGQGLGTGELFF
NA	TRBJ1-2	TRBV4-3	TRBD1	TGCGCCAGCAGCCAAGATATAGGACAGGGGGCAAGAGGCTACACCTTC	CASSQDIGQGARGYTF
NA	TRBJ2-5	TRBV11-3	NA	TGTGCCAGCAGCCTAGGGCTAGCTCTGGAGACCCAGTACTTC	CASSLGLALETQYF
NA	TRBJ2-3	TRBV9	TRBD2	TGTGCCAGCAGCCCCGGACTAGCGGGAGCCACAGATACGCAGTATTTT	CASSPGLAGATDTQYF
NA	TRBJ1-1	TRBV11-3	TRBD1	TGTGCCAGCAGCTTAGATCTATTCGGGACAGCCGCCTCCACTGAAGCTTTCTTT	CASSLDLFGTAASTEAFF